Detailed here is one T cell receptor beta chain. Profiled with immunoSEQ multiplex PCR; TCRdb holds only in-frame clones, not every one. The table has approximately 100,000 clones, 70% to 90% seen once; the top ten hold 14%. The entry originates in a study of control samples from healthy donors and cancer patients. Sequences were obtained from blood. The clonotype originates from a man between 25 and 39 years old in good health.

DNA for the CDR3: TGTGCCAGCAGCCGGCTGGGAAGTCGGGAGACCCAGTACTTC. Encoded protein: CASSRLGSRETQYF. The rearrangement links TRBV14 to TRBJ2-5; D is undetermined. This CDR3 comprises 14 residues. Trimming shortened V by 4 bases and J by 5 bases, and 14 bases separated the two germline ends. Germline assignment: CDR1 SGHDN and CDR2 FVKESK.